This TCR beta chain was sequenced during a study of shared clonotypes between healthy human individuals. Study overall: The study enrolled a couple of women and three men aged 18 to 49.

For unsorted samples, genomic DNA was extracted from roughly 95 million PBMCs. At a deep level, the assay was run. Clones were sequenced by immunoSEQ multiplex PCR, and TCRdb holds only the in-frame ones, with some missing. This table holds around 480,000 clones, 60% to 80% found once. This CDR3 comprises 11 residues. Between the trimmed V and J ends, which lost 7 bases and 6 bases, there was a span of 8 bases. Looked up from germline, CDR1 is MNHEY and CDR2 is SVGAGI. Material: PBMCs. The chain has TRBV6-5 and TRBJ2-3, with D uncertain. The receptor's source is a woman aged 35 to 49 in good health. Some clones in this sample may be carry-over from other donors' samples. The CDR3 sequence is CASTVGDTQYF. In DNA form, the CDR3 reads TGTGCCAGCACCGTGGGGGATACGCAGTATTTT.